This entry concerns a single T cell receptor beta chain. The data are from a study of OX40 agonist ivuxolimab in advanced cancers. With 11 bases removed from V and 0 bases from J, the gap between germline ends came to 17 bases. Germline values: CDR1 SGHTA, CDR2 FQGNSA. The CDR3 totals 14 residues. The data were produced by immunoSEQ multiplex PCR, yet TCRdb's version contains in-frame clones alone and is incomplete. The data hold some 50,000 clones, with around 87% observed a single time. The chain links TRBV7-2 to TRBJ2-7; perhaps TRBD2 as D (6 bases). This sequence originates from an adult with an advanced solid tumor such as melanoma, head and neck, liver or kidney cancer. Sequenced material: CD4+ or CD8+ T cells sorted from blood, taken in a trial of the OX40 agonist ivuxolimab. The CDR3 region has the DNA TGTGCCTCGGTACGGGAGTTGAGCTCCTACGAGCAGTACTTC. Protein product: CASVRELSSYEQYF. Drawing the rest from reference TRBV7-2 and TRBJ2-7, the complete variable domain is GAGVSQSPSNKVTEKGKDVELRCDPISGHTALYWYRQSLGQGLEFLIYFQGNSAPDKSGLPSDRFSAERTGGSVSTLTIQRTQQEDSAVYLCASVRELSSYEQYFGPGTRLTVT.